This TCR beta chain was identified during a study of cytomegalovirus exposure and HLA in healthy donors. PCR involved 60 Vbeta and 13 Jbeta primers. Assay used: immunoSEQ multiplex PCR; TCRdb lists only in-frame clones, some missing. The repertoire holds some 160,000 clones, about 80% seen once, with under 0.75% in the top ten. V lost 3 bases and J lost 6; bases outside the gene matches: 7. This CDR3 contains 15 residues. Germline-derived CDR1 and CDR2 are LNHDA and SQIVND (reference sequence). The sample was PBMCs. This sequence was found in a woman between 40 and 55 years old in good health and CMV-seronegative. The rearrangement uses TRBV19 and TRBJ2-2, with 7 bases identical to TRBD2. The CDR3 sequence: CASSISSGVAGELFF. Here the CDR3 DNA reads TGTGCCAGTAGTATTTCGAGCGGGGTCGCCGGGGAGCTGTTTTTT.